The 15 T cell receptor beta chains in this list originate from one sample, sequenced in a study of response to subunit inactivated influenza vaccine. TCRdb fed the RT-PCR reads into MiXCR, producing one record per CDR3 protein. The repertoire holds around 520,000 distinct CDR3 sequences, with 12% as singletons. The starting material was PBMCs from blood, obtained on the day of vaccination. These receptors were obtained from a man in his fifties or sixties who received an inactivated influenza vaccine.

This clonotype was picked up a small number of times. The chain carries TRBV18 and TRBJ2-7, with D unresolved. This CDR3 comprises 14 residues. V gave up 0 bases and J gave up 2 bases, with 8 bases separating them. Germline assignment: CDR1 KGHSH and CDR2 LQKENI. DNA of the CDR3: TGTGCCAGCTCACCACCCCAGAGACCCTACGAGCAGTACTTC. Protein product: CASSPPQRPYEQYF.

This clonotype was picked up many times. The CDR3 is CASSEPFTGRETQYF. The CDR3 region has the DNA TGTGCCAGCAGTGAACCTTTTACGGGCCGGGAGACCCAGTACTTC. The genes are TRBV6-1 and TRBJ2-5; no definite D call. CDR3 size: 15 residues. Germline V lookup: CDR1 MNHNS, CDR2 SASEGT. V was cut by 2 bases and J by 5 bases, with 15 bases left in between.

This clonotype was recorded at least ten times. This sequence joins TRBV12-3 or TRBV12-4 and TRBJ2-5; D is ambiguous. There are 12 residues in the CDR3. V dropped 6 bases and J dropped 1 base, with 6 bases sitting between them. In nucleotides, the CDR3 is TGTGCCAGCAGCCCCCGCCAAGAGACCCAGTACTTC. It codes for CASSPRQETQYF.

This chain connects TRBV19 to TRBJ2-7; TRBD1 agrees at 7 bases. Germline loops: CDR1 LNHDA, CDR2 SQIVND (reference sequence). The CDR3 covers 11 residues. The V segment lost 10 bases and the J segment 3 bases; nucleotides outside the gene matches: 3. The CDR3 region has the DNA TGTGCCAACAGGGGTAGCTACGAGCAGTACTTC. Protein sequence: CANRGSYEQYF. The entire variable domain, with the rest obtained from reference TRBV19 and TRBJ2-7, is as follows: DGGITQSPKYLFRKEGQNVTLSCEQNLNHDAMYWYRQDPGQGLRLIYYSQIVNDFQKGDIAEGYSVSREKKESFPLTVTSAQKNPTAFYLCANRGSYEQYFGPGTRLTVT.

The rearrangement uses TRBV5-1 and TRBJ2-7, with 7 bases lining up with TRBD1. V was pared by 4 bases and J by 7 bases, with 5 bases of the junction left unmatched. This CDR3 is 12 amino acids long. Germline V gene lookup returns CDR1 SGHRS and CDR2 YFSETQ. The CDR3 region has the DNA TGCGCCAGCAGCCCCCCGACAGGGGAGCAGTACTTC. This encodes CASSPPTGEQYF.

This clonotype was counted many times. CDR3 loop: CASSAGVGYTF. For the CDR3, the DNA is TGTGCCAGCAGCGCAGGGGTTGGCTACACCTTC. V is TRBV11-2 and J is TRBJ1-2, with D maybe TRBD1 (6 bases). Germline lookup yields CDR1 SGHAT and CDR2 FQNNGV. V lost 5 bases and J lost 7, with 8 bases in between. The CDR3 sequence is 11 residues long.

This clonotype turned up a few times. V usage is TRBV20-1 and J usage is TRBJ1-1; D call uncertain. Germline V gives CDR1 DFQATT, CDR2 SNEGSKA (reference sequence). This CDR3 spans 12 amino acids. V shed 2 bases and J shed 1 base, with 5 bases lying between them. This chain's CDR3 is CSARRWNTEAFF. In nucleotides, the CDR3 is TGCAGTGCTAGACGGTGGAACACTGAAGCTTTCTTT.

This clonotype was recorded a few times. V and J are TRBV5-1 and TRBJ2-1; 7 positions match TRBD2. The germline V gene encodes CDR1 SGHRS and CDR2 YFSETQ. Losses at the gene ends were 2 bases for V and 7 bases for J; bases not matched to a gene: 6. The CDR3 contains 14 residues. As DNA, the CDR3 is TGCGCCAGCAGCTTCCAACCCGGGGGGAATGAGCAGTTCTTC. Translated, it gives CASSFQPGGNEQFF.

The chain carries TRBV20-1 and TRBJ2-3; the D gene is possibly TRBD2 (5 bases). Trimming left V 6 bases short and J 0 bases short, with 10 bases between. The CDR3 is made up of 13 amino acids. Per the germline V gene, CDR1 is DFQATT and CDR2 is SNEGSKA (reference sequence). CDR3 bases: TGCAGTGCGCAGGACTCCAGCACAGATACGCAGTATTTT. Translation: CSAQDSSTDTQYF.

This clonotype has a handful of counts. The genes are TRBV19 and TRBJ1-2; 7 bases fit TRBD1. This CDR3 is 13 amino acids long. The V segment lost 6 bases and the J segment 4 bases; nucleotides outside the gene matches: 5. Per germline, CDR1 LNHDA and CDR2 SQIVND (reference sequence). The CDR3 spells CASRPQGLYGYTF. The CDR3 region has the DNA TGTGCCAGTAGGCCACAGGGGCTCTATGGCTACACCTTC. The full variable domain, completed using reference TRBV19 and TRBJ1-2, is DGGITQSPKYLFRKEGQNVTLSCEQNLNHDAMYWYRQDPGQGLRLIYYSQIVNDFQKGDIAEGYSVSREKKESFPLTVTSAQKNPTAFYLCASRPQGLYGYTFGSGTRLTVV.

The rearrangement joins TRBV24-1 to TRBJ2-2; weak D call: TRBD2 (6 bases). Trimming shortened V by 4 bases and J by 4 bases, and 15 bases separated the two germline ends. The CDR3 spans 16 residues. CDR1 and CDR2 (germline): KGHDR, SFDVKD. The CDR3 sequence is CATSDSGGLPTGELFF. The DNA for the CDR3 is TGTGCCACCAGTGACTCCGGCGGACTACCCACCGGGGAGCTGTTTTTT.

This clonotype was seen only a few times. This rearrangement joins TRBV16 to TRBJ1-4; no reliable D call. The germline gives CDR1 KGHSY, CDR2 FQNENV. CDR3 size: 12 residues. With 0 bases removed from V and 13 bases from J, the gap between germline ends came to 9 bases. CDR3 coding DNA: TGTGCCAGCAGCCAATCCGGTGGAGGACTGTTTTTT. The encoded protein is CASSQSGGGLFF.

This clonotype was counted a few times. The rearrangement uses TRBV11-3 and TRBJ2-2; D gene ambiguous. The ends were cut back, 2 bases at V and 6 bases at J, with 7 bases in the middle. Germline CDR1 and CDR2: SGHNT and YENEEA. The CDR3 totals 13 residues. CDR3 loop: CASSLNGAGELFF. The CDR3 DNA reads TGTGCCAGCAGCTTAAATGGGGCCGGGGAGCTGTTTTTT.

This clonotype was counted a few times. The V call is TRBV6-2 or TRBV6-3, the J call TRBJ2-7, with 7 bases identical to TRBD2. The germline gives CDR1 MNHEY, CDR2 SVGEGT. Unmatched junction bases numbered 4, after V lost 6 bases and J lost 5 bases. CDR3 length equals 12 residues. Here the CDR3 DNA reads TGTGCCAGCAGGAGCGGGATTAACGAGCAGTACTTC. Residues: CASRSGINEQYF.

This clonotype was seen more than once but under ten times. V gene TRBV5-1 combines with J gene TRBJ2-4, with a weak D call TRBD1 (6 bases). The CDR3 consists of 17 residues. CDR1 is SGHRS, CDR2 YFSETQ, per germline. Trimming took 2 bases from V and 0 from J, leaving 15 bases between them. DNA of the CDR3: TGCGCCAGCAGCTTTGTGACAGGCGATTTAGCCAAAAACATTCAGTACTTC. Encoded protein: CASSFVTGDLAKNIQYF.